Following are 13 T cell receptor beta chains from one sample sequenced in a study of glioma-infiltrating T cells after dendritic cell vaccination. Repertoires were generated with immunoSEQ multiplex PCR, while TCRdb's copy carries only in-frame clones and drops some. The table lists 85,000 to 100,000 clones, approximately 75% of them singletons. The time point was: after dendritic cell vaccination, including at tumor progression/relapse. The sequenced sample was blood, obtained after dendritic cell vaccination. The receptors were sampled from a human donor with glioblastoma.

V usage is TRBV25-1 and J usage is TRBJ2-7; 8 bases match TRBD2. This CDR3 region has 16 residues. Germline V gene data show CDR1 as MGHDK and CDR2 as SYGVNS. Losses at the gene ends were 8 bases for V and 4 bases for J; bases not matched to a gene: 16. In nucleotides, the CDR3 is TGTGCCAGCGGCGAGTCGGGAGCGGGGGCTTCTTACGAGCAGTACTTC. Translation gives CASGESGAGASYEQYF.

Of note for this clone: The identical CDR3 is also encoded by other nucleotide sequences in the sample. This chain joins TRBV19 and TRBJ1-1; D not resolved. Germline V gives CDR1 LNHDA, CDR2 SQIVND (reference sequence). The V gene lost 3 bases and the J gene lost 1 base, with 6 bases spanning the gap. CDR3 length: 13 amino acids. The CDR3 sequence: CASSINRNTEAFF. CDR3 bases: TGTGCCAGTAGTATCAACAGGAACACTGAAGCTTTCTTT.

The chain couples TRBV7-6 to TRBJ1-3, with 7 bases aligning to TRBD1. Germline assignment: CDR1 SGHVS and CDR2 FNYEAQ. Losses at the gene ends were 7 bases for V and 0 bases for J; bases not matched to a gene: 6. This CDR3 has 15 residues. The CDR3 spells CASNQGVLSGNTIYF. DNA of the CDR3: TGTGCCAGCAACCAGGGGGTGCTCTCTGGAAACACCATATATTTT.

V is TRBV9 and J is TRBJ2-6, with a weak D call TRBD1 (6 bases). The germline V gene has CDR1 SGDLS and CDR2 YYNGEE. This CDR3 is 17 amino acids long. Deletions cut 1 base from V and 2 bases from J, with 13 bases between. The CDR3 DNA reads as TGTGCCAGCAGCGTACCGCGACAGGCCACTGGGGCCAACGTCCTGACTTTC. This codes for CASSVPRQATGANVLTF.

This sequence joins TRBV5-8 and TRBJ2-2; D not certain. There are 13 residues in the CDR3. Deletions cut 1 base from V and 6 bases from J, with 7 bases between. Germline CDR1 SGHTS, CDR2 YDEGEE. CDR3 sequence reads: CASSLSYAGELFF. In nucleotides, the CDR3 is TGTGCCAGCAGCTTGTCCTACGCCGGGGAGCTGTTTTTT.

The chain carries TRBV7-9 and TRBJ2-5; 9 positions agree with TRBD2. The germline gives CDR1 SEHNR, CDR2 FQNEAQ (reference sequence). V shed 5 bases and J 5 bases; nucleotides not matched to a gene: 9. The CDR3 has 15 residues. CDR3 loop: CASSVSGSGSETQYF. CDR3 nucleotide sequence: TGTGCCAGCAGCGTCAGTGGTAGCGGGAGTGAGACCCAGTACTTC.

For the CDR3, the DNA is TGTGCCAGCAGCTTTGACAGGGGCGGAAACACCATATATTTT. Residues: CASSFDRGGNTIYF. V gene TRBV5-5 combines with J gene TRBJ1-3, with 8 nucleotides matching TRBD1. V dropped 2 bases and J dropped 4; count of bases not matched to a gene: 2. Germline V gene sequence: CDR1 SGHKS, CDR2 YYEKEE (reference sequence). The CDR3 totals 14 residues.

J is TRBJ2-6 and V is TRBV30; weak D call: TRBD1 (6 bases). This CDR3 spans 17 amino acids. Trimming removed 7 bases at V and 0 bases at J, with 19 bases between. Germline CDR1 and CDR2: GTSNPN and SVGIG (reference sequence). DNA of the CDR3: TGTGCCTCAATGAGGGACACCTTAAACTCTGGGGCCAACGTCCTGACTTTC. Encoded protein: CASMRDTLNSGANVLTF.

This clone was detected a few times. This chain links TRBV5-6 with TRBJ2-5; a weak D match, TRBD1 (5 bases). Deletions cut 0 bases from V and 6 bases from J, with 9 bases between. CDR1 SGHDT and CDR2 YYEEEE come from the germline V gene. This CDR3 contains 13 residues. The DNA of the CDR3 is TGTGCCAGCAGCTTGGGCAGGGTAAAGACCCAGTACTTC. This translates into CASSLGRVKTQYF.

The table lists this clone with a few counts. The chain combines TRBV5-4 with TRBJ1-2; unclear D gene. V was trimmed by 2 bases and J by 6 bases, leaving 11 bases between them. Germline values: CDR1 SGHNT, CDR2 YYREEE (reference sequence). The CDR3 spans 13 residues. As DNA, the CDR3 is TGTGCCAGCAGCTTCGAGGGTTCCCATGGCTACACCTTC. Its translation: CASSFEGSHGYTF.

This clone was picked up a small number of times. The chain carries TRBV5-1 and TRBJ2-1; 13 bases line up with TRBD2. CDR1 and CDR2 (germline): SGHRS, YFSETQ. This CDR3 region has 14 residues. Trimming at V came to 0 bases and at J to 14 bases, leaving 5 bases not matched to a gene. The CDR3 bases are TGCGCCAGCAGCTTGGAACTAGCGGGAGGGCCGAAGTTCTTC. As protein: CASSLELAGGPKFF.

The chain has TRBV4-1 and TRBJ2-3; unclear D gene. Trimming stripped 4 bases from V and 4 bases from J, with 9 bases between. Germline lookup yields CDR1 MGHRA and CDR2 YSYEKL. This CDR3 has 13 residues. The CDR3 loop reads CASSLSSSDTQYF. The CDR3 nucleotides read TGCGCCAGCAGCCTCTCTTCCTCAGATACGCAGTATTTT.

This clone was observed a handful of times. The chain has TRBV19 and TRBJ2-3; weak D call: TRBD1 (5 bases). The CDR3 sequence is 15 residues long. CDR1 and CDR2 (germline): LNHDA, SQIVND (reference sequence). V was cut by 6 bases and J by 1 base, with 14 bases left in between. CDR3 sequence reads: CASRPLEGGTDTQYF. For the CDR3, the DNA is TGTGCCAGTAGGCCCCTGGAAGGGGGCACAGATACGCAGTATTTT.